The T cell receptor (beta chain) under discussion was sequenced for a study of cytomegalovirus exposure and HLA in healthy donors. Germline CDR1 SGHRS, CDR2 YFSETQ. The CDR3 has 15 residues. V was shortened by 2 bases and J by 3 bases, with 15 bases between the two germline ends. This PCR relied on a set of 60 Vbeta primers and 13 Jbeta primers. Measured with immunoSEQ multiplex PCR; TCRdb has only the in-frame clones, and not every one. The sample gives some 110,000 clones, roughly 80% of which show up once; approximately 23% is in the top ten. This clonotype originated in a man between 25 and 39 years old in good health and CMV-seropositive. The sequenced material came from PBMCs. The chain uses TRBV5-1 and TRBJ2-7; a possible D gene is TRBD2 (5 bases). CDR3: CASSLVSASLYEQYF. In nucleotides, the CDR3 is TGCGCCAGCAGCTTAGTATCCGCTAGCCTCTACGAGCAGTACTTC.